These 25 T cell receptor beta chains were sequenced from one sample in a study of blood T cells in healthy people across ages. Primed by a sample-barcoded 5' primer and a J-beta primer mix, a second PCR proceeded for roughly 7 to 12 cycles. From the 5' RACE reads, TCRdb called clonotypes with MiXCR, one entry per CDR3 protein. The sample gives about 800,000 distinct CDR3 sequences, about 46% of which show up once; around 18% is in the top ten. The source material was blood. Receptors originate from a man at least 80 years old in good health.

This chain links TRBV4-3 with TRBJ1-1; D is unresolved. This CDR3 comprises 13 residues. The germline V gene has CDR1 LGHNA and CDR2 YSLEER. With 3 bases removed from V and 3 bases from J, the gap between germline ends came to 8 bases. CDR3: CASSQRQDTEAFF. Written as DNA, the CDR3 is TGCGCCAGCAGCCAGCGACAAGACACTGAAGCTTTCTTT.

This clonotype was picked up a small number of times. The chain employs TRBV6-2 or TRBV6-3 and TRBJ2-3; 12 nucleotides line up with TRBD2. The junction had 2 bases not matched to a gene; V was cut back by 7 bases and J by 0 bases. Germline V gene data show CDR1 as MNHEY and CDR2 as SVGEGT. The CDR3 extends over 15 amino acids. This CDR3 reads CASTSGGASTDTQYF. The CDR3 nucleotides read TGTGCCAGCACTAGCGGGGGGGCTAGCACAGATACGCAGTATTTT.

The V gene is TRBV2, the J gene TRBJ2-1, with D perhaps being TRBD1 or TRBD2 (5 bases each). CDR1 is SNHLY, CDR2 FYNNEI, per germline. V was trimmed by 5 bases and J by 4 bases, leaving 15 bases between them. This CDR3 is 15 amino acids long. The CDR3 nucleotides are TGTGCCAGCAGTCCACTCGAGCGGACATACAATGAGCAGTTCTTC. This gives the protein CASSPLERTYNEQFF. Using reference TRBV2 and TRBJ2-1 for the parts outside the CDR3, the full variable domain is EPEVTQTPSHQVTQMGQEVILRCVPISNHLYFYWYRQILGQKVEFLVSFYNNEISEKSEIFDDQFSVERPDGSNFTLKIRSTKLEDSAMYFCASSPLERTYNEQFFGPGTRLTVL.

The rearrangement uses TRBV28 and TRBJ2-5, with D perhaps TRBD2 (6 bases). The J call may be mistaken, given a closer DNA end match to TRBJ2-7. Germline V CDR1 and CDR2: MDHEN, SYDVKM. There are 15 residues in the CDR3. CDR3: CASSEPSVRLDEQYF. The CDR3 DNA is TGTGCCAGCAGTGAACCTAGCGTACGTTTGGACGAGCAGTACTTC.

This chain links TRBV5-1 with TRBJ2-3; D is possibly TRBD1 or TRBD2 (6 bases each). Germline-derived CDR1 and CDR2 are SGHRS and YFSETQ. CDR3 length equals 16 residues. V was trimmed by 4 bases and J by 3 bases, leaving 18 bases between them. CDR3 residues: CASSRGVPPGTDTQYF. DNA for the CDR3: TGCGCCAGCAGCAGGGGGGTTCCTCCCGGAACAGATACGCAGTATTTT.

As for this clonotype: A clone one base away is much larger, so this may be a read error. The genes are TRBV7-3 and TRBJ2-3; possibly TRBD2 for D (5 bases). The CDR3 extends over 14 amino acids. The ends were cut back, 3 bases at V and 0 bases at J, with 7 bases in the middle. Germline V gene lookup returns CDR1 SGHTA and CDR2 FQGTGA. The DNA for the CDR3 is TGTGCCAGCAGCTTCGGACTGAGCACAGATACGCAGTATTTT. Translated, it gives CASSFGLSTDTQYF.

V usage is TRBV20-1 and J usage is TRBJ2-7, with 10 bases that match TRBD2. Germline values: CDR1 DFQATT, CDR2 SNEGSKA (reference sequence). V was clipped by 3 bases and J by 5 bases; unmatched bases: 7. This CDR3 is built from 14 residues. Here the CDR3 reads CSASRLAGVHEQYF. As DNA, the CDR3 is TGCAGTGCTAGTCGGCTAGCGGGAGTCCACGAGCAGTACTTC.

The chain joins TRBV27 to TRBJ2-3; a possible D gene is TRBD2 (6 bases). CDR1 is MNHEY and CDR2 is SMNVEV in the germline V gene (reference sequence). CDR3 length: 15 residues. Trimming stripped 6 bases from V and 4 bases from J, with 17 bases between. For the CDR3, the DNA is TGTGCCAGCAGCCTCCGGAGGGCCGGAGCAGATACGCAGTATTTT. Translating it yields CASSLRRAGADTQYF.

As for this clonotype: A read error is possible here, since a much larger clone lies one base away. V is TRBV20-1 and J is TRBJ2-1; TRBD2 might be the D (6 bases). Germline assignment: CDR1 DFQATT and CDR2 SNEGSKA (reference sequence). The germline V and J ends were trimmed by 4 bases and 4 bases, with 14 bases remaining between them. This CDR3 region has 14 residues. The CDR3 DNA reads as TGCAGTGCTAAATCACGGGACTTTTACAATGAGCAGTTCTTC. Translation gives CSAKSRDFYNEQFF.

The chain joins TRBV29-1 to TRBJ2-5, with D unresolved. CDR3 length: 13 amino acids. The germline CDR1 and CDR2 sequences are SQVTM and ANQGSEA. Trimming shortened V by 7 bases and J by 1 base, and 13 bases separated the two germline ends. DNA for the CDR3: TGCAGCGCCCCGGAAGGAGCCCAAGAGACCCAGTACTTC. This translates into CSAPEGAQETQYF.

This clonotype was found many times. The J gene is TRBJ1-5, the V gene TRBV29-1; the D gene is possibly TRBD1 (6 bases). Trimming took 7 bases from V and 6 from J, leaving 13 bases between them. Germline lookup yields CDR1 SQVTM and CDR2 ANQGSEA. The CDR3 sequence is 12 residues long. Here the CDR3 DNA reads TGCAGCGCCTCTCAACAGGGTCAGCCCCAGCATTTT. Translated: CSASQQGQPQHF.

This clonotype was recorded a few times. V and J are TRBV6-4 and TRBJ2-3, with 8 nucleotides matching TRBD2. This CDR3 contains 17 residues. Germline assignment: CDR1 MRHNA and CDR2 SNTAGT. J lost 2 bases, V lost 3 bases, and 10 bases had no gene match. CDR3 protein: CASSEPQAGVTTDTQYF. CDR3 DNA sequence: TGTGCCAGCAGTGAACCGCAAGCGGGAGTTACCACAGATACGCAGTATTTT.

The J gene is TRBJ1-4, the V gene TRBV15; possibly TRBD1 for D (5 bases). The germline gives CDR1 LNHNV, CDR2 YYDKDF (reference sequence). There are 13 residues in the CDR3. V lost 4 bases to trimming and J lost 8 bases, with 11 bases between them. This CDR3 reads CATSIYGAEKLFF. The CDR3 DNA reads TGTGCCACCAGCATTTACGGGGCGGAAAAACTGTTTTTT.

The J gene is TRBJ1-5, the V gene TRBV28; weak D call: TRBD1 (5 bases). Germline CDR1 is MDHEN and CDR2 is SYDVKM. V gave up 1 base and J gave up 5 bases, with 9 bases separating them. The CDR3 has 14 residues. The CDR3 DNA is TGTGCCAGCAGTTTATTTTCAGGGCATCAGCCCCAGCATTTT. Residues: CASSLFSGHQPQHF.

The rearrangement links TRBV25-1 to TRBJ1-2; D perhaps matches TRBD1 (5 bases). Trimming stripped 6 bases from V and 6 bases from J, with 11 bases between. Germline values: CDR1 MGHDK, CDR2 SYGVNS. CDR3 length: 12 residues. This chain's CDR3 is CASSRQRDGYTF. CDR3 in DNA: TGTGCCAGCAGCCGACAGCGCGATGGCTACACCTTC.

The chain recombines TRBV9 with TRBJ2-5, with a possible D match to TRBD2 (5 bases). V shed 0 bases and J shed 5 bases, with 14 bases lying between them. CDR1 is SGDLS and CDR2 is YYNGEE in the germline V gene. This CDR3 has 15 residues. CDR3 bases: TGTGCCAGCAGCGTAGAGGACTCCCTTTGGGAGACCCAGTACTTC. This encodes CASSVEDSLWETQYF. The full variable domain, completed using reference TRBV9 and TRBJ2-5, is DSGVTQTPKHLITATGQRVTLRCSPRSGDLSVYWYQQSLDQGLQFLIQYYNGEERAKGNILERFSAQQFPDLHSELNLSSLELGDSALYFCASSVEDSLWETQYFGPGTRLLVL.

The table lists this clonotype with many counts. The gene calls are TRBV7-2 and TRBJ2-7; the D is unclear. Trimming removed 5 bases at V and 4 bases at J, with 6 bases between. The CDR3 runs 11 residues. CDR1 is SGHTA, CDR2 FQGNSA, per germline. CDR3 DNA sequence: TGTGCCAGCAGCCAACATTACGAGCAGTACTTC. The encoded protein is CASSQHYEQYF. Filled out from reference TRBV7-2 and TRBJ2-7, the complete variable domain reads GAGVSQSPSNKVTEKGKDVELRCDPISGHTALYWYRQSLGQGLEFLIYFQGNSAPDKSGLPSDRFSAERTGGSVSTLTIQRTQQEDSAVYLCASSQHYEQYFGPGTRLTVT.

This clonotype was recorded a few times. The chain couples TRBV5-1 to TRBJ2-7; D possibly corresponds to TRBD1 (5 bases). Germline V gene sequence: CDR1 SGHRS, CDR2 YFSETQ. This CDR3 has 12 residues. The V gene lost 0 bases and the J gene lost 4 bases, with 5 bases spanning the gap. CDR3 in DNA: TGCGCCAGCAGCTTGGGACAGTACGAGCAGTACTTC. This gives the protein CASSLGQYEQYF.

This clonotype was detected only a few times. The chain employs TRBV20-1 and TRBJ2-1; 12 positions match TRBD2. This CDR3 comprises 16 residues. The trim removed 5 bases at V and 7 bases at J, leaving 12 bases unmatched. Germline loops: CDR1 DFQATT, CDR2 SNEGSKA (reference sequence). The CDR3 region is CSAGTSGPSGGNEQFF. The CDR3, as DNA: TGCAGTGCTGGGACTAGCGGGCCCTCGGGGGGTAATGAGCAGTTCTTC.

V usage is TRBV2 and J usage is TRBJ2-3; TRBD2 aligns across 11 bases. CDR1 and CDR2 (germline): SNHLY, FYNNEI. The trim removed 3 bases at V and 2 bases at J, leaving 7 bases unmatched. CDR3 length: 17 residues. In nucleotides, the CDR3 is TGTGCCAGCAGTGAGACTCGACTAGCGGGACTCACAGATACGCAGTATTTT. It is translated as CASSETRLAGLTDTQYF.

The chain has TRBV12-3 or TRBV12-4 and TRBJ2-5; weak D call: TRBD1 (6 bases). The V gene lost 6 bases and the J gene lost 1 base, with 18 bases spanning the gap. The CDR3 has 16 amino acids. CDR3 loop: CASSQGTRGIQETQYF. The CDR3, as DNA: TGTGCCAGCAGCCAGGGGACGAGAGGGATCCAAGAGACCCAGTACTTC.

The V and J genes are TRBV4-1 and TRBJ2-5, with unresolved D. Judging by the DNA end, TRBJ2-7 fits better; the J call may be wrong. This CDR3 is built from 15 residues. Germline V gene data show CDR1 as MGHRA and CDR2 as YSYEKL. CDR3 sequence: CASSQVRSSGSEQYF. The CDR3 nucleotides read TGCGCCAGCAGCCAAGTAAGATCGAGTGGGTCCGAGCAGTACTTC.

The chain links TRBV12-3 or TRBV12-4 to TRBJ2-3; tentatively, D is TRBD2 (5 bases). V was clipped by 6 bases and J by 11 bases, with 21 bases between them. The CDR3 loop spans 14 amino acids. In DNA form, the CDR3 reads TGTGCCAGCAGCCCTAGACTAATTGCAGATGTGCAGTATTTT. Protein sequence: CASSPRLIADVQYF.

About this clonotype itself: A read error is possible here, since a much larger clone lies one base away. This chain joins TRBV7-2 and TRBJ2-7; unclear D gene. The CDR3 length is 16 residues. V dropped 5 bases and J dropped 8 bases, with 25 bases sitting between them. Looked up from germline, CDR1 is SGHTA and CDR2 is FQGNSA. The CDR3: CASSDTKSGLHAKQYF. The CDR3 nucleotides are TGTGCCAGCAGCGACACCAAGTCCGGGCTCCACGCGAAGCAGTACTTC.

This clonotype showed up just a few times. The rearrangement links TRBV15 to TRBJ2-1; 14 nucleotides line up with TRBD2. CDR1 is LNHNV, CDR2 YYDKDF, per germline (reference sequence). Losses at the gene ends were 1 base for V and 7 bases for J; bases not matched to a gene: 3. The CDR3 sequence is 16 residues long. The CDR3 nucleotides are TGTGCCACCAGCAGAGGGGGACTAGCGGGAGTAAATGAGCAGTTCTTC. Protein: CATSRGGLAGVNEQFF.